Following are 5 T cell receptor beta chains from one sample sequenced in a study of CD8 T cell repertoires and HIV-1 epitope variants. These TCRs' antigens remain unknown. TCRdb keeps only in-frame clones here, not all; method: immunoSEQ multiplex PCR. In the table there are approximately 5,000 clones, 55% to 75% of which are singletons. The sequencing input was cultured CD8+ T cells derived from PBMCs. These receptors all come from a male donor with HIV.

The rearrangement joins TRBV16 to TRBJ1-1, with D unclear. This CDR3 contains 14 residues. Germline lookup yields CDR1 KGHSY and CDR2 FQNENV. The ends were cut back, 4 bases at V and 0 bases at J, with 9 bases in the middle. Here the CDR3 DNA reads TGTGCCAGCAGCCTAAATACTTTGAACACTGAAGCTTTCTTT. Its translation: CASSLNTLNTEAFF.

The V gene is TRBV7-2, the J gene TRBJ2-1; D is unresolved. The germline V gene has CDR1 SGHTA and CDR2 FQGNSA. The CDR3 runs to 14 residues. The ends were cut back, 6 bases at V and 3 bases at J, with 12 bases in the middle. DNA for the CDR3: TGTGCCAGCAGACCCTCGGTAGGCTACAATGAGCAGTTCTTC. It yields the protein CASRPSVGYNEQFF.

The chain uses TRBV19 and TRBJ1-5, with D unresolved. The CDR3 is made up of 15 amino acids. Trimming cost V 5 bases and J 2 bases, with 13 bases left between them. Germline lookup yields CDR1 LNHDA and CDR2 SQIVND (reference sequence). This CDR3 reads CASSVGEWGNQPQHF. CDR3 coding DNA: TGTGCCAGTAGTGTCGGGGAATGGGGCAATCAGCCCCAGCATTTT. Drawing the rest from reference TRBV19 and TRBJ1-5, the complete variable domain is DGGITQSPKYLFRKEGQNVTLSCEQNLNHDAMYWYRQDPGQGLRLIYYSQIVNDFQKGDIAEGYSVSREKKESFPLTVTSAQKNPTAFYLCASSVGEWGNQPQHFGDGTRLSIL.

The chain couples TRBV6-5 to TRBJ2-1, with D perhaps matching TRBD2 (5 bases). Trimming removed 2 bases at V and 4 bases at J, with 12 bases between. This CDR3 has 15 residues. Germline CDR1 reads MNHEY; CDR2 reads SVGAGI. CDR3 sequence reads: CASSYEFGGYNEQFF. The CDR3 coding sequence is TGTGCCAGCAGTTACGAGTTTGGAGGATACAATGAGCAGTTCTTC.

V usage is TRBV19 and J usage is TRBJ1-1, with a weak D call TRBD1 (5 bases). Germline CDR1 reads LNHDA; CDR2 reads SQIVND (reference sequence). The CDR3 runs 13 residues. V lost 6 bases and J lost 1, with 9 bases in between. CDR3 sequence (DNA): TGTGCCAGTAGCGATGGGGCGAACACTGAAGCTTTCTTT. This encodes CASSDGANTEAFF.